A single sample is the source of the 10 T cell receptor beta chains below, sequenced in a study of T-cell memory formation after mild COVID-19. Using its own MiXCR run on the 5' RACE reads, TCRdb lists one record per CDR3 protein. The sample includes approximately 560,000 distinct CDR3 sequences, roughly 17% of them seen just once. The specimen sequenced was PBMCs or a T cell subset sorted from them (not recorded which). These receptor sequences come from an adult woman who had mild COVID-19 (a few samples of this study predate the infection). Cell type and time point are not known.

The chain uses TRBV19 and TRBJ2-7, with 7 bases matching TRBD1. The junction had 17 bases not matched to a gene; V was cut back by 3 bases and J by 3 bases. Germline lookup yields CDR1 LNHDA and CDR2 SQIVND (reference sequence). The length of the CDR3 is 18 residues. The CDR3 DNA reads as TGTGCCAGTAGTATTCGGACAGGCTCTCTTACTCGGAGCTACGAGCAGTACTTC. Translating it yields CASSIRTGSLTRSYEQYF.

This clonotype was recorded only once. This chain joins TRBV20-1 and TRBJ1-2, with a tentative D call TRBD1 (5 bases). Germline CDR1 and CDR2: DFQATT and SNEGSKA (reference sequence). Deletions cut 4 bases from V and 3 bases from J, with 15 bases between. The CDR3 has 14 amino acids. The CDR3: CSAKIRGADYGYTF. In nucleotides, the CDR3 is TGCAGTGCTAAAATAAGAGGGGCAGACTATGGCTACACCTTC.

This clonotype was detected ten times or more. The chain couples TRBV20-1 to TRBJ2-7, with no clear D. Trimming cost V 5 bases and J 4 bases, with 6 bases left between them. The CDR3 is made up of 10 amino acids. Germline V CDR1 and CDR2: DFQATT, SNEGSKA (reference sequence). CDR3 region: CSAGLYEQYF. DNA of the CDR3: TGCAGTGCTGGTCTATACGAGCAGTACTTC.

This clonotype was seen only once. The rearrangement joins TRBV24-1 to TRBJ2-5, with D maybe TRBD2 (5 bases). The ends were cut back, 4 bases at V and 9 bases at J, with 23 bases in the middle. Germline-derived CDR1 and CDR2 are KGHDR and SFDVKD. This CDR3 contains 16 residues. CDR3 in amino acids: CATSDPRAGPPWAQYF. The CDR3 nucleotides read TGTGCCACCAGTGACCCGAGGGCGGGTCCCCCGTGGGCCCAGTACTTC.

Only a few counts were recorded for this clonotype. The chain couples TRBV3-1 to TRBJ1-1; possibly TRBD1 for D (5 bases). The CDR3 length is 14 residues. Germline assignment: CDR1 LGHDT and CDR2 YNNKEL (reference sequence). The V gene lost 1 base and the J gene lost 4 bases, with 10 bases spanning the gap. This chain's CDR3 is CASSQAGGSTEAFF. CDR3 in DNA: TGTGCCAGCAGCCAAGCCGGGGGATCCACTGAAGCTTTCTTT.

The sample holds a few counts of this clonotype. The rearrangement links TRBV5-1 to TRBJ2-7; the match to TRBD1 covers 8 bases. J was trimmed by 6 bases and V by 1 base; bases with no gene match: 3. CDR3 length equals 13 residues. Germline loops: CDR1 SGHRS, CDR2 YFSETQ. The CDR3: CASSLQGAFEQYF. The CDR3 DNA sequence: TGCGCCAGCAGCTTGCAGGGGGCCTTCGAGCAGTACTTC.

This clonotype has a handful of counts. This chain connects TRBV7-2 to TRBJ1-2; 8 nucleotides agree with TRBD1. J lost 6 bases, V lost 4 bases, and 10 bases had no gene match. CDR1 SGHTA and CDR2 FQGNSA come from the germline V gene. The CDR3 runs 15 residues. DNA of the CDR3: TGTGCCAGCAGCTCCATGCAGGGGGCTCCTGATGGCTACACCTTC. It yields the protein CASSSMQGAPDGYTF.

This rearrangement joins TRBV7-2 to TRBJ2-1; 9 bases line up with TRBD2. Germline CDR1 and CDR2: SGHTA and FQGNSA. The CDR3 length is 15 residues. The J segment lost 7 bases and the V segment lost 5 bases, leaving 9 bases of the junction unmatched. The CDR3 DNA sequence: TGTGCCAGCAGCAGGCCCGGGACTAGCAGGAATGAGCAGTTCTTC. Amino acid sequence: CASSRPGTSRNEQFF.

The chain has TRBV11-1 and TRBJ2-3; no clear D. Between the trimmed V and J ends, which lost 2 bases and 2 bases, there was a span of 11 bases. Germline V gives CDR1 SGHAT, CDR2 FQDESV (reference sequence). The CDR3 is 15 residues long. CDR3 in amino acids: CASSLPISNTDTQYF. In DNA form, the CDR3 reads TGTGCCAGCAGCTTACCCATAAGCAACACAGATACGCAGTATTTT.

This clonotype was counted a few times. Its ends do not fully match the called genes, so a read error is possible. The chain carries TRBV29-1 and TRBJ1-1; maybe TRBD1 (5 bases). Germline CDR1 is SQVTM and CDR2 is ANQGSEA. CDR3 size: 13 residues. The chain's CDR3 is CSVQEGSRTEAFF. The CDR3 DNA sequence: TGCAGCGTTCAAGAGGGGAGTAGAACTGAAGCTTTCTTT.